This T cell receptor (beta chain) was profiled in a study of kidney transplant recipient with SARS-CoV-2 infection. This clonotype showed up just a few times. In TCRdb, the reads were re-called with MiXCR into one record per CDR3 protein. The sample holds about 250,000 distinct CDR3 sequences, around 30% seen once. The sequence came from a male patient in his thirties who had COVID-19 and was a kidney transplant recipient. These T cells may partly come from the graft donor. The specimen comprised a blood sample, sampled at baseline and between days 110 and 120 from a kidney transplant recipient.

Here the CDR3 reads CASSFLGSQYF. As DNA, the CDR3 is TGTGCCAGCAGTTTTCTCGGGTCCCAGTACTTC. This chain connects TRBV28 to TRBJ2-5; D not certain. The CDR3 has 11 residues. With 3 bases removed from V and 9 bases from J, the gap between germline ends came to 8 bases. The germline gives CDR1 MDHEN, CDR2 SYDVKM.